One and the same sample provided the 18 T cell receptor beta chains below, sequenced in a study of T cell repertoires in cytomegalovirus infection. Each CDR3 protein is one row after TCRdb ran MiXCR on the reads. Among 450,000 to 550,000 distinct CDR3 sequences listed, approximately 15% were seen once. Sequences were obtained from CD8+ T cells from PBMCs. The receptor source for this set is a human donor in good health (CMV status not recorded). Some clones in this sample may be carry-over from other donors' samples.

The sample holds many counts of this clonotype. The chain has TRBV7-8 and TRBJ2-1, with D unclear. The germline V and J ends were trimmed by 1 base and 0 bases, with 10 bases remaining between them. The CDR3 runs 16 residues. Germline CDR1 is SGHVS and CDR2 is FQNEAQ. CDR3 residues: CASSLVGKSSYNEQFF. The CDR3 DNA reads as TGTGCCAGCAGCTTAGTAGGAAAGAGCTCCTACAATGAGCAGTTCTTC.

This clonotype was recorded at least ten times. The rearrangement joins TRBV4-2 to TRBJ1-2; D is unclear. The CDR3 is 16 residues long. Trimming took 1 base from V and 3 from J, leaving 15 bases between them. The germline gives CDR1 LGHNA, CDR2 YNFKEQ. CDR3 region: CASSQGEEGSDYGYTF. The CDR3 DNA reads as TGTGCCAGCAGCCAAGGTGAGGAGGGCTCGGACTATGGCTACACCTTC.

This clonotype was seen a handful of times. The chain employs TRBV20-1 and TRBJ1-5; unclear D gene. In germline, CDR1 is DFQATT, CDR2 SNEGSKA (reference sequence). The CDR3 is 16 residues long. Between the trimmed V and J ends, which lost 0 bases and 2 bases, there was a span of 14 bases. CDR3 sequence: CSARDRAPGGNQPQHF. CDR3 bases: TGCAGTGCTAGAGATCGGGCCCCTGGTGGCAATCAGCCCCAGCATTTT.

This chain uses TRBV19 with TRBJ1-4; tentatively, D is TRBD1 (6 bases). Germline V gene data show CDR1 as LNHDA and CDR2 as SQIVND (reference sequence). Trimming pared 5 bases from V and 0 bases from J, leaving 13 bases between. There are 16 residues in the CDR3. The CDR3 region is CASSPKGQSTNEKLFF. In DNA, the CDR3 is TGTGCCAGTAGTCCAAAAGGACAGTCAACTAATGAAAAACTGTTTTTT.

This clonotype has a handful of counts. V is TRBV28 and J is TRBJ2-7, with D unresolved. The CDR3 runs to 14 residues. Trimming left V 2 bases short and J 1 base short, with 9 bases between. Germline V gene lookup returns CDR1 MDHEN and CDR2 SYDVKM. The CDR3 protein is CASSLTLNSYEQYF. The CDR3 nucleotides read TGTGCCAGCAGTTTAACCCTCAATTCCTACGAGCAGTACTTC.

In DNA form, the CDR3 reads TGTGCCAGCAGCCAAGAGACGCCACTAGCGGGGGGACTCACAGATACGCAGTATTTT. This encodes CASSQETPLAGGLTDTQYF. The chain is built from TRBV4-2 and TRBJ2-3, with TRBD2 matching over 12 bases. The CDR3 runs 19 residues. J gave up 2 bases and V 0 bases, and 9 bases lay outside the gene matches. Germline V CDR1 and CDR2: LGHNA, YNFKEQ.

The J gene is TRBJ2-2, the V gene TRBV28; the D gene is possibly TRBD1 (5 bases). This CDR3 comprises 15 residues. V was cut by 7 bases and J by 2 bases, with 14 bases left in between. CDR1 and CDR2 (germline): MDHEN, SYDVKM. As DNA, the CDR3 is TGTGCCAGCATTCCTCCAGGGCCCAACACCGGGGAGCTGTTTTTT. Its protein is CASIPPGPNTGELFF.

This clonotype has a count of ten or more. The chain is built from TRBV27 and TRBJ1-4; D gene unclear. Germline-derived CDR1 and CDR2 are MNHEY and SMNVEV (reference sequence). The CDR3 contains 15 residues. V was cut by 5 bases and J by 8 bases, with 18 bases left in between. The CDR3 here is CASSPLRYRGEKLFF. The CDR3, as DNA: TGTGCCAGCAGTCCCCTTAGGTACCGAGGAGAAAAACTGTTTTTT.

Ten or more counts support this clonotype. The V gene is TRBV7-2, the J gene TRBJ2-3; 7 positions agree with TRBD2. The CDR3 sequence is 17 residues long. Germline CDR1 and CDR2: SGHTA and FQGNSA. V lost 3 bases to trimming and J lost 0 bases; unmatched junction nucleotides: 9. The CDR3 reads CASSFPVAGSSTDTQYF. Here the CDR3 DNA reads TGTGCCAGCAGCTTCCCGGTAGCGGGTTCTAGCACAGATACGCAGTATTTT.

V gene TRBV4-1 combines with J gene TRBJ1-1; D unresolved. Germline assignment: CDR1 MGHRA and CDR2 YSYEKL. The CDR3 length is 14 residues. Trimming shortened V by 1 base and J by 1 base, and 7 bases separated the two germline ends. As DNA, the CDR3 is TGCGCCAGCAGCCAAGGGCCCCAGAACACTGAAGCTTTCTTT. It encodes CASSQGPQNTEAFF.

This clonotype was seen only a few times. The chain is built from TRBV4-1 and TRBJ2-7, with 9 positions matching TRBD1. With V trimmed by 3 bases and J by 4 bases, 7 bases remained unmatched. The CDR3 is 15 residues long. Germline V lookup: CDR1 MGHRA, CDR2 YSYEKL. DNA for the CDR3: TGCGCCAGCAGCCAGGCCGGGACAGGGTTGTACGAGCAGTACTTC. Residues: CASSQAGTGLYEQYF.

This clonotype has at least ten counts. V usage is TRBV19 and J usage is TRBJ1-2; D is uncertain. Trimming removed 3 bases at V and 2 bases at J, with 16 bases between. The CDR3 runs to 16 residues. From germline, CDR1 is LNHDA and CDR2 SQIVND (reference sequence). This chain's CDR3 is CASSIFGEDFNYGYTF. The CDR3 coding sequence is TGTGCCAGTAGTATTTTTGGGGAGGACTTCAACTATGGCTACACCTTC.

This clonotype came up many times. The J gene is TRBJ2-7, the V gene TRBV6-1, with D uncertain. V lost 6 bases to trimming and J lost 0 bases, with 12 bases between them. Germline V lookup: CDR1 MNHNS, CDR2 SASEGT. This CDR3 has 14 residues. The CDR3 bases are TGTGCCAGCAGGCTAATTACAACCTCCTACGAGCAGTACTTC. This encodes CASRLITTSYEQYF.

J is TRBJ1-1 and V is TRBV11-2; possibly TRBD1 for D (5 bases). Trimming removed 6 bases from V and 3 bases from J, with 17 bases in between. Germline V gene lookup returns CDR1 SGHAT and CDR2 FQNNGV. CDR3 length: 15 amino acids. The DNA of the CDR3 is TGTGCCAGCAGTACTGGGTTGGGGGTGGACACTGAAGCTTTCTTT. Its translation is CASSTGLGVDTEAFF. Combining the CDR3 with reference TRBV11-2 and TRBJ1-1 gives the whole variable domain EAGVAQSPRYKIIEKRQSVAFWCNPISGHATLYWYQQILGQGPKLLIQFQNNGVVDDSQLPKDRFSAERLKGVDSTLKIQPAKLEDSAVYLCASSTGLGVDTEAFFGQGTRLTVV.

This clonotype was seen repeatedly, ten times or more. The chain employs TRBV6-5 and TRBJ1-1; D is possibly TRBD1 (6 bases). The CDR3 extends over 15 amino acids. Germline CDR1 is MNHEY and CDR2 is SVGAGI. Trimming removed 0 bases at V and 1 base at J, with 9 bases between. This CDR3 reads CASSYSGGQNTEAFF. The CDR3 DNA reads as TGTGCCAGCAGTTACTCGGGGGGACAGAACACTGAAGCTTTCTTT.

The J gene is TRBJ2-3, the V gene TRBV25-1; no clear D. CDR3 length: 15 residues. Germline values: CDR1 MGHDK, CDR2 SYGVNS. V was clipped by 1 base and J by 5 bases, with 13 bases between them. In DNA, the CDR3 is TGTGCCAGCAGTGAATTAAAAGGGATGGGAGATACGCAGTATTTT. It specifies CASSELKGMGDTQYF. The whole variable domain, remainder taken from reference TRBV25-1 and TRBJ2-3, is EADIYQTPRYLVIGTGKKITLECSQTMGHDKMYWYQQDPGMELHLIHYSYGVNSTEKGDLSSESTVSRIRTEHFPLTLESARPSHTSQYLCASSELKGMGDTQYFGPGTRLTVL.

This clonotype was counted ten times or more. The chain joins TRBV7-9 to TRBJ2-7; D is undetermined. There are 12 residues in the CDR3. Trimming cost V 1 base and J 5 bases, with 6 bases left between them. The germline gives CDR1 SEHNR, CDR2 FQNEAQ (reference sequence). CDR3 bases: TGTGCCAGCAGCTTAGACCAGGACGAGCAGTACTTC. Protein product: CASSLDQDEQYF.

The chain recombines TRBV4-1 with TRBJ2-4; possibly TRBD1 or TRBD2 for D (5 bases each). The V gene lost 4 bases and the J gene lost 0 bases, with 10 bases spanning the gap. Germline CDR1 MGHRA, CDR2 YSYEKL. The CDR3 is 15 residues long. The CDR3, as DNA: TGCGCCAGCAGCCCGGGGACGGTAGCCAAAAACATTCAGTACTTC. It encodes CASSPGTVAKNIQYF.